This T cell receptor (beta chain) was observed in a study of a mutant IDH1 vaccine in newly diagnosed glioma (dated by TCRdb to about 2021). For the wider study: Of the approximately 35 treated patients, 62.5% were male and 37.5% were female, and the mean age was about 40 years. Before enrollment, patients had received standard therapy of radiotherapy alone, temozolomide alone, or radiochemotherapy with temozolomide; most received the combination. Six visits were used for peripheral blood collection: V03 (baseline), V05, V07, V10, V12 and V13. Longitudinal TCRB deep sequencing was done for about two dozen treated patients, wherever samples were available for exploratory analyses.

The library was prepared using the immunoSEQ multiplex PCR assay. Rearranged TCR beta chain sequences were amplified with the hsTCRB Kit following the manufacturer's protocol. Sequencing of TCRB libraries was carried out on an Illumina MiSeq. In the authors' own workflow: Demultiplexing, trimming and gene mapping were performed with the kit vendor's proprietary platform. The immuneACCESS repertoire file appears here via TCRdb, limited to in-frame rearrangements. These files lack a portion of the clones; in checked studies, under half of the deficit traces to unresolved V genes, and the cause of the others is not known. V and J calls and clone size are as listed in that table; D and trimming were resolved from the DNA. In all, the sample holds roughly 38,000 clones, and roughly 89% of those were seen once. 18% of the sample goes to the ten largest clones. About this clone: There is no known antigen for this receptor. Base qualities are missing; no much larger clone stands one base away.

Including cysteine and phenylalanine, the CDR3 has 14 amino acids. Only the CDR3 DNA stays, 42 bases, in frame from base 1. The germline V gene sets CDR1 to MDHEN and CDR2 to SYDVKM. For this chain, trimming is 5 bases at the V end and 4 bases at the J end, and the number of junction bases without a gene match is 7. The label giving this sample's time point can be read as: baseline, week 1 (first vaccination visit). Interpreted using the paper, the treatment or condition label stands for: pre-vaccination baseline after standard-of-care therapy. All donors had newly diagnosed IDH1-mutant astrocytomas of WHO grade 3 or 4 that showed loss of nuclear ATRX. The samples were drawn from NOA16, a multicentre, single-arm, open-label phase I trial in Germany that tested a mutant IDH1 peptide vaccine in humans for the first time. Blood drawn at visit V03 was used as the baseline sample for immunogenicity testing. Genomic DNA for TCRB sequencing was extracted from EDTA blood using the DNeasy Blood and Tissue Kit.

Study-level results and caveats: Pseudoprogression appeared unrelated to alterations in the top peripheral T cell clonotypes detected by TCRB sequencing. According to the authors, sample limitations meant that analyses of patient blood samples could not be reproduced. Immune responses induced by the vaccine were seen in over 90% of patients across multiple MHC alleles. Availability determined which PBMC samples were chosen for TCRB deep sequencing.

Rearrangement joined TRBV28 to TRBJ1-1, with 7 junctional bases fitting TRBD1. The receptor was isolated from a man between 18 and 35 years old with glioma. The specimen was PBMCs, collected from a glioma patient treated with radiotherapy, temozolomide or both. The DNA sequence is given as TGTGCCAGCAGTGTACCGGGACAGCTCACTGAAGCTTTCTTT. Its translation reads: CASSVPGQLTEAFF. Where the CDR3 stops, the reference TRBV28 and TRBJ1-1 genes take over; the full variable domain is DVKVTQSSRYLVKRTGEKVFLECVQDMDHENMFWYRQDPGLGLRLIYFSYDVKMKEKGDIPEGYSVSREKKERFSLILESASTNQTSMYLCASSVPGQLTEAFFGQGTRLTVV.